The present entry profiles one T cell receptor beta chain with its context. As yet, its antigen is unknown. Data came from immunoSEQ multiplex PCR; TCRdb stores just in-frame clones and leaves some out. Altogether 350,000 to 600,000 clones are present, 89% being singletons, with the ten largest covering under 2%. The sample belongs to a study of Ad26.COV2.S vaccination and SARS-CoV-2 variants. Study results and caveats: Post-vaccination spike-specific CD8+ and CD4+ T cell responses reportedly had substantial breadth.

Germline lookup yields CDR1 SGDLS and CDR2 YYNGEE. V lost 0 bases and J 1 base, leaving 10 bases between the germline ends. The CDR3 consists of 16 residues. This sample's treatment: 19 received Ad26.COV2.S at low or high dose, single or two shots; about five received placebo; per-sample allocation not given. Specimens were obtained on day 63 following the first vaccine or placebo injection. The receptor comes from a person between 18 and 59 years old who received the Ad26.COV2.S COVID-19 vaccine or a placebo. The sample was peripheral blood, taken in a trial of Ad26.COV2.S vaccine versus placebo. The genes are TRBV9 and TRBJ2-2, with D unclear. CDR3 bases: TGTGCCAGCAGCGTAGCGTCCAGGCGGAACACCGGGGAGCTGTTTTTT. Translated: CASSVASRRNTGELFF.